These 13 T cell receptor beta chains originate from one sample sequenced in a study of blood T cells in healthy people across ages. For the second PCR, which ran for about 7 to 12 cycles, a sample-barcoded 5' primer and a J-beta primer mix were used. One entry per CDR3 protein results from TCRdb running MiXCR on the 5' RACE reads. The table includes roughly 730,000 distinct CDR3 sequences, about 56% detected once. Sequenced: blood. The source of these receptors is a man in his forties in good health.

This rearrangement joins TRBV15 to TRBJ2-7, with D perhaps matching TRBD1 or TRBD2 (5 bases each). The V and J ends lost 0 bases and 4 bases respectively, with 7 bases between them. This CDR3 contains 13 residues. Germline CDR1 LNHNV, CDR2 YYDKDF (reference sequence). The CDR3 protein is CATSREGVYEQYF. In DNA form, the CDR3 reads TGTGCCACCAGCAGAGAGGGGGTTTACGAGCAGTACTTC.

V is TRBV7-9 and J is TRBJ1-2; D possibly corresponds to TRBD1 (5 bases). The CDR3 contains 13 residues. The germline V and J ends were trimmed by 2 bases and 8 bases, with 12 bases remaining between them. Germline assignment: CDR1 SEHNR and CDR2 FQNEAQ (reference sequence). CDR3 residues: CASSLLQVDGYTF. CDR3 in DNA: TGTGCCAGCAGCTTACTACAGGTCGACGGCTACACCTTC.

This chain joins TRBV20-1 and TRBJ1-1; TRBD1 might be the D (5 bases). Germline CDR1 DFQATT, CDR2 SNEGSKA (reference sequence). The CDR3 length is 12 residues. Deletions cut 6 bases from V and 1 base from J, with 9 bases between. The CDR3 sequence is CSARDWNTEAFF. The CDR3 region has the DNA TGCAGTGCCCGGGACTGGAACACTGAAGCTTTCTTT.

The rearrangement links TRBV5-6 to TRBJ1-2; D uncertain. Trimming cost V 2 bases and J 1 base, with 9 bases left between them. Germline CDR1 reads SGHDT; CDR2 reads YYEEEE. The CDR3 has 14 residues. CDR3 coding DNA: TGTGCCAGCAGCTTTCCGCTACTTAACTATGGCTACACCTTC. Encoded protein: CASSFPLLNYGYTF.

The chain uses TRBV30 and TRBJ1-2; unclear D gene. The CDR3 runs 10 residues. CDR1 and CDR2 from the germline V gene are GTSNPN and SVGIG (reference sequence). V lost 1 base and J lost 10, with 7 bases in between. Here the CDR3 reads CAWSECVYTF. CDR3 bases: TGTGCCTGGAGTGAATGCGTCTACACCTTC.

The V call is TRBV9, the J call TRBJ2-1; 8 positions match TRBD2. Germline trimming cut 0 bases from V and 8 bases from J; bases unmatched to any gene: 10. This CDR3 contains 16 residues. Germline values: CDR1 SGDLS, CDR2 YYNGEE. CDR3 sequence reads: CASSVGPGGGIYEQFF. The CDR3 bases are TGTGCCAGCAGCGTAGGGCCTGGCGGGGGGATTTATGAGCAGTTCTTC.

A word on this clonotype: At one boundary the junction diverges from the germline segment, which might be a read error. The chain carries TRBV28 and TRBJ2-4; D ambiguous. Matching the DNA end better, TRBJ2-7 makes the J call doubtful. Germline assignment: CDR1 MDHEN and CDR2 SYDVKM. This CDR3 region has 14 residues. The CDR3 protein is CASTLPLQPLEQYF. For the CDR3, the DNA is TGTGCCAGCACTTTACCTCTACAGCCTCTCGAGCAGTACTTC.

This clonotype was detected only once. The J gene is TRBJ2-5, the V gene TRBV28, with TRBD1 matching 9 bases. The V and J ends lost 1 base and 5 bases, in that order; junction bases with no gene match: 8. The CDR3 runs 16 residues. Germline assignment: CDR1 MDHEN and CDR2 SYDVKM. DNA for the CDR3: TGTGCCAGCAGTTTATATCGAGACAGGGGGATTGAGACCCAGTACTTC. Amino acid sequence: CASSLYRDRGIETQYF.

This clonotype turned up a few times. The J gene is TRBJ2-3, the V gene TRBV29-1, with D possibly being TRBD2 (6 bases). Germline V gene data show CDR1 as SQVTM and CDR2 as ANQGSEA. V lost 1 base, J lost 6 bases, and 8 bases lay in between. The CDR3 is 12 residues long. The CDR3 nucleotides are TGCAGCGTTGAAGCGGGAGCGGATACGCAGTATTTT. Protein product: CSVEAGADTQYF.

This chain connects TRBV9 to TRBJ2-3, with 14 bases lining up with TRBD2. Germline-derived CDR1 and CDR2 are SGDLS and YYNGEE. This CDR3 is 16 amino acids long. Losses at the gene ends were 6 bases for V and 3 bases for J; bases not matched to a gene: 6. CDR3 loop: CASTQWTSGGTDTQYF. The CDR3 DNA reads TGTGCCAGCACCCAATGGACTAGCGGGGGGACAGATACGCAGTATTTT.

J is TRBJ2-1 and V is TRBV24-1, with TRBD2 matching 11 bases. This CDR3 has 16 residues. After removal of 4 bases from V and 1 base from J, the junction contained 2 bases not matched to a gene. From germline, CDR1 is KGHDR and CDR2 SFDVKD. The DNA of the CDR3 is TGTGCCACCAGTGACCGGACTAGCGGGTCCTACAATGAGCAGTTCTTC. This gives the protein CATSDRTSGSYNEQFF.

The table lists this clonotype with a count of one. This chain uses TRBV11-1 with TRBJ2-7; 9 bases map to TRBD1. The end of the DNA fits TRBJ2-1 better, so the J call may be wrong. CDR1 and CDR2 (germline): SGHAT, FQDESV (reference sequence). The CDR3 contains 15 residues. The CDR3 reads CASSTGTGWGNEQFF. CDR3 in DNA: TGTGCCAGCAGCACCGGGACAGGGTGGGGTAATGAGCAGTTCTTC.

In its sample, this clonotype was seen once. V usage is TRBV7-3 and J usage is TRBJ2-7; 10 nucleotides agree with TRBD1. Germline V lookup: CDR1 SGHTA, CDR2 FQGTGA. V lost 2 bases to trimming and J lost 6 bases; unmatched junction nucleotides: 10. The CDR3 extends over 16 amino acids. CDR3 protein: CASSLGAGTGVGEQYF. CDR3 coding DNA: TGTGCCAGCAGCTTAGGGGCCGGGACAGGGGTTGGCGAGCAGTACTTC.